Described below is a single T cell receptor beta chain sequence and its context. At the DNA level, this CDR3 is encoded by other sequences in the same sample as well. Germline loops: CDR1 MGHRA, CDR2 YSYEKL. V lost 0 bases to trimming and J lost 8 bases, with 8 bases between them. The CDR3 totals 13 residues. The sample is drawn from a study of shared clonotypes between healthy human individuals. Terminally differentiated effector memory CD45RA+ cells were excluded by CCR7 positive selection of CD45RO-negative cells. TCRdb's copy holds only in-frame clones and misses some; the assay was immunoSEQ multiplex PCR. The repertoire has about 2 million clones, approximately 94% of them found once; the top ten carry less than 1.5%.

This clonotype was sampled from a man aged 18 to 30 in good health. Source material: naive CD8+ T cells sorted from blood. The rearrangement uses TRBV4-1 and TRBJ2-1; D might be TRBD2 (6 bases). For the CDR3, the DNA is TGCGCCAGCAGCCAAGATCCGGGGGATGAGCAGTTCTTC. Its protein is CASSQDPGDEQFF.